This T cell receptor beta chain was obtained from a study of blood T cell repertoires in COVID-19 (TCRdb year 2020). General notes on the study: The collaborator samples originated in the United States, Italy and Spain and spanned the acute and convalescent phases of COVID-19. The samples were drawn from two sources: the first 160 participants of the ongoing ImmuneRACE study, and 1,000 to 1,500 subjects contributed by 6 global collaborators. The material from the prospective study consisted of cDNA or gDNA derived from T cells, B-cell-depleted T cells, or PBMCs. A freely available public database, intended as a resource for researchers studying the immune response to SARS-CoV-2, is where the repertoires were released. The dataset comprised deeply sampled blood TCRbeta repertoires from subjects exposed to, actively infected with, or recovered from COVID-19. HLA class I and class II types, where available, came from metadata supplied by the sample provider rather than from assay-based typing. The sample metadata nearly always contained a de-identified subject ID, COVID-19 status, age in years and sex. Broader findings and caveats from the paper: Clinical and demographic metadata were provided uncurated, with the amount varying by source and participant.

TCRbeta CDR3 regions were amplified from genomic DNA using the immunoSEQ Assay, a bias-controlled multiplex PCR. In the paper's pipeline: Within the assay, amplification of reference gene primers was used to estimate how many nucleated cells each sample contained. To quantify the absolute abundance of each unique TCRbeta CDR3 rearrangement, sequence reads were collapsed and filtered. For each sample, productive Simpson clonality was calculated as the square root of Simpson's diversity index across productive rearrangements. Not all clones reach the TCRdb copy of this immuneACCESS table, which keeps in-frame sequences only. Checked studies attribute under half of the gap to unresolved V genes and leave the rest unexplained. The V and J calls and clone size come from that table; D and trimming were worked out from the DNA. Within this sample are approximately 12,000 clones, with roughly 91% of them counted one time only. The ten largest clonotypes hold roughly 31% of the sample.

The collaborating institutions used their own protocols to collect whole blood in K2EDTA tubes. For TCRbeta analysis, collaborator samples were shipped as frozen whole blood, as isolated PBMCs, or as DNA extracted from either sample type. Clipping removes 4 bases from V and 2 bases from J, with 1 as the unmatched junction base count. Taken from the germline V gene, the CDR1 and CDR2 loops are SGHTA and FQGNSA. From cysteine to phenylalanine, the CDR3 is 13 amino acids long. The sequence is cut down to CDR3 DNA, 39 bases in frame from base 1. About this clone: The antigen it binds to is not known. No much larger clone exists at a distance of one base, and base qualities are not known.

Sequenced input: peripheral blood. This TCR derives from a woman in her seventies with active COVID-19. Rearrangement joined TRBV7-2 to TRBJ2-7; the junction holds 8 bases that match TRBD2. CDR3 sequence: CASSYSGTYEQYF. At the DNA level, the sequence is TGTGCCAGCAGCTATAGCGGGACCTACGAGCAGTACTTC.